Described below is a single T cell receptor beta chain sequence and its context. What it recognizes is unknown. The source of the sample is a study of T cell repertoires in cytomegalovirus infection. Overall study context: Indications of both CMV infection and matching HLA type were provided by public TCR beta signatures.

Notes on the study in general: The ex vivo response was dominated by HLA-C-restricted CMV-specific TCR beta clonotypes. Summed frequency of shared TCR beta families picked out CMV carriers who also had the relevant HLA.

One entry per CDR3 protein results from TCRdb running MiXCR on the reads. Of about 330,000 distinct CDR3 sequences in the sample, more than 9% were seen once. V lost 5 bases and J 8 bases, leaving 12 bases between the germline ends. The CDR3 length is 13 residues. Germline V lookup: CDR1 SGHTA, CDR2 FQGNSA. The specimen sequenced was PBMCs. The TCR sequence derives from a human donor in good health (CMV status not recorded). Some clones in this sample may be carry-over from other donors' samples. The chain is built from TRBV7-2 and TRBJ1-4; no clear D gene. The CDR3 loop reads CASSRTYGEKLFF. For the CDR3, the DNA is TGTGCCAGCAGCCGTACCTATGGGGAAAAACTGTTTTTT.